A selection of T cell receptor beta chains follows, all from one sample in a study of T cell responses to AZD1222 COVID-19 vaccine. TCRdb's table, derived via immunoSEQ multiplex PCR, lists solely in-frame clones and lacks some. The sample gives 160,000 or so clones, about 89% of which show up once; 1.5% to 2% is in the top ten. Sequencing used peripheral blood, obtained on day 0 of AZD1222 vaccination. These receptors came from an adult in good health. Both conserved end residues are part of each CDR3. D genes are given only for firm matches. Clone size appears in some rows only: once, few, many, or a class for an expanded clone.

d_gene	v_gene	j_gene	abundance	CDR3nt	CDR3aa
TRBD2	TRBV5-4	TRBJ2-3	.	TGTGCCAGCAGCTCCCACCGTGGAGCGGGAGGGCCCTCAGATACGCAGTATTTT	CASSSHRGAGGPSDTQYF
.	TRBV29-1	TRBJ1-2	.	TGCAGTATCAATCTCTACACCTTC	CSINLYTF
.	TRBV3-1/TRBV3-2	TRBJ2-5	.	TGTGCCAGCAGCCAAAATCCCCTAGGCGGGACCCAGTACTTC	CASSQNPLGGTQYF
.	TRBV27	TRBJ1-5	.	TGTGCCAGCAGTTTTCGGTGGGACGGCAATCAGCCCCAGCATTTT	CASSFRWDGNQPQHF
.	TRBV4-3	TRBJ1-5	.	TGCGCCAGCAGCCAAGACAGACAGAGCAATCAGCCCCAGCATTTT	CASSQDRQSNQPQHF
.	TRBV6-2/TRBV6-3	TRBJ2-5	many	TGTGCCAGCAGTTATACCCCTGACGCTACGGGGACCCAGTACTTC	CASSYTPDATGTQYF
TRBD1	TRBV5-8	TRBJ1-5	.	TGTGCCAGCAGCATCGACAGGGGGCAGAATCAGCCCCAGCATTTT	CASSIDRGQNQPQHF
.	TRBV9	TRBJ2-1	.	TGTGCCAGCAGCGTAGGGCAGGGTTCCTACAATGAGCAGTTCTTC	CASSVGQGSYNEQFF
.	TRBV3-1/TRBV3-2	TRBJ1-3	few	TGTGCCAGCAGCAAGTGGGGGAGGACTGGAAACACCATATATTTT	CASSKWGRTGNTIYF
.	TRBV19	TRBJ1-5	once	TGTGCCAGTAGTATAGGCGGGGCAAGGGATCAGCCCCAGCATTTT	CASSIGGARDQPQHF
TRBD1	TRBV10-3	TRBJ1-1	few	TGTGCCACCTACAGGGGGCTTGCGACTGAAGCTTTCTTT	CATYRGLATEAFF
.	TRBV10-2	TRBJ1-1	.	TGCGCCAGCAGAGAACAGGGTGGGGGGACTGAAGCTTTCTTT	CASREQGGGTEAFF
.	TRBV29-1	TRBJ2-3	.	TGCAGCGTTGGCGACCTCCGACTCACAGATACGCAGTATTTT	CSVGDLRLTDTQYF
.	TRBV4-3	TRBJ1-5	.	TGCGCCAGCAGCCAAGATTCCCCTCAGTATCCCAATCAGCCCCAGCATTTT	CASSQDSPQYPNQPQHF
TRBD1	TRBV7-8	TRBJ2-4	.	TGTGCCAGCAGTTCCCGGCGTTTTGGACAGGCCTCGGACTTC	CASSSRRFGQASDF
TRBD1	TRBV6-5	TRBJ1-1	.	TGTGCCAGCAGTTTCGGACAGGGGGTGGGTGAAGCTTTCTTT	CASSFGQGVGEAFF
.	TRBV28	TRBJ1-2	.	TGTGCCAGCAGCCGATCTCAGGGTAAGGGGATGGATGGCTACACCTTC	CASSRSQGKGMDGYTF
TRBD1	TRBV2	TRBJ1-2	few	TGTGCCAGCAGCAAAGACAGGGGGCCAGGCTATGGCTACACCTTC	CASSKDRGPGYGYTF
.	TRBV3-1/TRBV3-2	TRBJ2-7	few	TGTGCCAGCAGCCTACAACCAGGGCCAAGCGAGCAGTACTTC	CASSLQPGPSEQYF
.	TRBV4-2	TRBJ1-1	.	TGTGCCAGCAGCCAAGTTGTGGGGTTTGAAGCTTTCTTT	CASSQVVGFEAFF
TRBD2	TRBV27	TRBJ2-2	.	TGTGCCAGCAGTTTCTTAGGGCGTTCGCGGGGGGCCGGGGAGCTGTTTTTT	CASSFLGRSRGAGELFF
TRBD1	TRBV28	TRBJ1-5	.	TGTGCCAGCAGGGGGACAGGGCAACGCAATCAGCCCCAGCATTTT	CASRGTGQRNQPQHF
.	TRBV5-6	TRBJ1-3	once	TGTGCCAGCAGCTTGTCGGGGGACTCTGGAAACACCATATATTTT	CASSLSGDSGNTIYF
TRBD2	TRBV6-4	TRBJ2-2	.	TGTGCCAGCAGTGGGGACTACAACACCGGGGAGCTGTTTTTT	CASSGDYNTGELFF
TRBD2	TRBV7-2	TRBJ2-7	.	TGCGCCAGCAGCTACAGCTCTAGCGGTACCTCCTACGAGCAGTACTTC	CASSYSSSGTSYEQYF
.	TRBV5-1	TRBJ1-4	.	TGCGCCAGCAGCCGAGACTCAGTGGACAGAACTAATGAAAAACTGTTTTTT	CASSRDSVDRTNEKLFF
.	TRBV7-2	TRBJ1-1	.	TGTGCCAGCAGCGCCCAGGGCGGGGTGAACACTGAAGCTTTCTTT	CASSAQGGVNTEAFF
.	TRBV7-2	TRBJ2-1	.	TGTGCCAGCAGCTTCGGGATCAACGGGGATGAGCAGTTCTTC	CASSFGINGDEQFF
.	TRBV7-2	TRBJ1-5	.	TGTGCCAGCAGCTTAGTGGCGGGCGAGTCGTATCAGCCCCAGCATTTT	CASSLVAGESYQPQHF
.	TRBV3-1/TRBV3-2	TRBJ2-5	.	TGTGCCAGCAGCCAAGATCGCCTAGGAGTCCGGGAGACCCAGTACTTC	CASSQDRLGVRETQYF
.	TRBV11-2	TRBJ2-5	.	TGTGCCAGCAGCCGTGATCAGGTCGAGACCCAGTACTTC	CASSRDQVETQYF
.	TRBV11-1	TRBJ2-5	.	TGTGCCAGCAGCTTAACACAAGAGACCCAGTACTTC	CASSLTQETQYF
.	TRBV5-1	TRBJ1-5	.	TGCGCCAGCAGGGCTCCCGAGATGGATAGGGGTAGGCAGCCCCAGCATTTT	CASRAPEMDRGRQPQHF
.	TRBV28	TRBJ1-5	once	TGTGCCAGCACAAGGGAGTATAGCAATCAGCCCCAGCATTTT	CASTREYSNQPQHF
TRBD1	TRBV5-4	TRBJ2-2	.	TGTGCCAGCAGCTTGGGAGACAGGGACACCGGGGAGCTGTTTTTT	CASSLGDRDTGELFF
TRBD1	TRBV7-9	TRBJ1-4	.	TGTGCCAGCAGCTCACCCGGACAGGGCTATGAAAAACTGTTTTTT	CASSSPGQGYEKLFF
.	TRBV11-2	TRBJ2-5	.	TGTGCCAGCAGCTCAACGCCACTCCAGTACTTC	CASSSTPLQYF
.	TRBV5-1	TRBJ1-2	.	TGCGCCAGCAGCTTGGTTCCAGGGCAGGGCTACACCTTC	CASSLVPGQGYTF
.	TRBV18	TRBJ1-1	once	TGTGCCAGCTCACCTGGTGTACGGACTGAAGCTTTCTTT	CASSPGVRTEAFF
TRBD1	TRBV11-2	TRBJ1-1	once	TGTGCCAGCAGCGCCCGGACAGGGACCATGAACACTGAAGCTTTCTTT	CASSARTGTMNTEAFF
.	TRBV18	TRBJ2-5	.	TGTGCCAGCTCACCACCGTCCGGCCAAGAGACCCAGTACTTC	CASSPPSGQETQYF
.	TRBV19	TRBJ2-5	.	TGTGCCAGTAGTCTTTGGGGGGGCGTTGAGACCCAGTACTTC	CASSLWGGVETQYF
.	TRBV4-2	TRBJ1-5	few	TGTGCCAGCAGCCAAGGAGCGGCAGGGGCACAGCCCCAGCATTTT	CASSQGAAGAQPQHF
.	TRBV7-8	TRBJ1-2	few	TGTGCCAGCAGCTTAGGGGACGTATTCGATGGCTACACCTTC	CASSLGDVFDGYTF
.	TRBV4-3	TRBJ2-4	.	TGCGCCAGCAGCCAAGATGGGGTCAGACAAAACATTCAGTACTTC	CASSQDGVRQNIQYF
.	TRBV3-1/TRBV3-2	TRBJ1-1	.	TGTGCCAGCAGCCACGGGTCGGGGGTTCCTATCTTT	CASSHGSGVPIF
TRBD2	TRBV5-6	TRBJ2-5	.	TGTGCCAGCAGCTTGGCGGGGGGAGAGACCCAGTACTTC	CASSLAGGETQYF
.	TRBV7-2	TRBJ1-5	.	TGTGCCAGCAGCTTCAGACCTTATAGCAATCAGCCCCAGCATTTT	CASSFRPYSNQPQHF
.	TRBV7-3	TRBJ2-3	.	TGTGCCAGCAGCTCCGGCCGGAGCCCCGATACGCAGTATTTT	CASSSGRSPDTQYF
.	TRBV7-6	TRBJ1-2	.	TGTGCCAGCAGCTTACAAGCAGGGAGCCCCAACTATGGCTACACCTTC	CASSLQAGSPNYGYTF